The clone carrying this T cell receptor beta chain occurred a few times. The data were produced by immunoSEQ multiplex PCR, yet TCRdb's version contains in-frame clones alone and is incomplete. This table has some 150,000 clones, about 80% appearing once. The sample originates from a study of blood T cell repertoires in COVID-19. The overall study: Sites across the United States, Italy and Spain contributed samples from acute and convalescent COVID-19.

The CDR3 has 16 amino acids. Per germline, CDR1 SGHRS and CDR2 YFSETQ. V lost 2 bases, J lost 6 bases, and 8 bases stayed unmatched. The specimen sequenced was peripheral blood. The chain joins TRBV5-1 to TRBJ2-1; TRBD2 aligns across 10 bases. This sequence originates from a man between 65 and 85 years old with acute or convalescent COVID-19. CDR3 bases: TGCGCCAGCAGCTTAGGGAATAGCGGGGGGTCCAATGAGCAGTTCTTC. This sequence encodes CASSLGNSGGSNEQFF.